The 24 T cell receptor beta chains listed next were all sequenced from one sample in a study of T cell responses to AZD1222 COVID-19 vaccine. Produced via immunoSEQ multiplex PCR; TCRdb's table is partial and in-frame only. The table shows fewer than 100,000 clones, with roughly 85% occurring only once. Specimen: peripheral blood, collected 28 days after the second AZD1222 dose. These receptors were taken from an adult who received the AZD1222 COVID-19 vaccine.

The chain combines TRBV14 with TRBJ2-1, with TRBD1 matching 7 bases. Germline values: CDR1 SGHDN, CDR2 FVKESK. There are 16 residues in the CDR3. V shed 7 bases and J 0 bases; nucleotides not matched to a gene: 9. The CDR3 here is CASNQPGGSSYNEQFF. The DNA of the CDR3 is TGTGCCAGCAACCAGCCAGGGGGAAGCTCCTACAATGAGCAGTTCTTC.

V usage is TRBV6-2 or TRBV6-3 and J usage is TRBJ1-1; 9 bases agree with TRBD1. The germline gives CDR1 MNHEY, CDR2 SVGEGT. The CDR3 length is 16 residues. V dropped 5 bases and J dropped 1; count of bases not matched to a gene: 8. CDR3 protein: CASSRWTGVANTEAFF. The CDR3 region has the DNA TGTGCCAGCAGTAGATGGACAGGGGTCGCGAACACTGAAGCTTTCTTT.

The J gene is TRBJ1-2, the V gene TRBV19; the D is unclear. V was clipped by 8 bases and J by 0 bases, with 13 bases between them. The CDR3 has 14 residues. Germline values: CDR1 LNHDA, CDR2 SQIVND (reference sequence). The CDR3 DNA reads TGTGCCAGTGGAGGCGGAGCTGCTAACTATGGCTACACCTTC. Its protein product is CASGGGAANYGYTF.

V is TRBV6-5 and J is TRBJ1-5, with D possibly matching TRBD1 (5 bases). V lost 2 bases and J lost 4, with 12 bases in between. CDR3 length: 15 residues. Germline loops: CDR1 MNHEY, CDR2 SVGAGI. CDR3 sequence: CASSYGGPTNQPQHF. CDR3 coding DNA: TGTGCCAGCAGTTACGGGGGTCCGACTAATCAGCCCCAGCATTTT.

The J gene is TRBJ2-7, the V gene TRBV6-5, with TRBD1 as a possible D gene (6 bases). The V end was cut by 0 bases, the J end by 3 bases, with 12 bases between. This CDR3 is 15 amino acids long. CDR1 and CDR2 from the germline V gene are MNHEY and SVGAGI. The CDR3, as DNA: TGTGCCAGCAGTTACTCCCCAGGGGCCAGCTACGAGCAGTACTTC. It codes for CASSYSPGASYEQYF.

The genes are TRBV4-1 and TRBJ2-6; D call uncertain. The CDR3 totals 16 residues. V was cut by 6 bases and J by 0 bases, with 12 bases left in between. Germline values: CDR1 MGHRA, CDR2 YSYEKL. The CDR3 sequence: CASSLIRSSGANVLTF. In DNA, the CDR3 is TGCGCCAGCAGTCTTATCCGGAGCTCTGGGGCCAACGTCCTGACTTTC.

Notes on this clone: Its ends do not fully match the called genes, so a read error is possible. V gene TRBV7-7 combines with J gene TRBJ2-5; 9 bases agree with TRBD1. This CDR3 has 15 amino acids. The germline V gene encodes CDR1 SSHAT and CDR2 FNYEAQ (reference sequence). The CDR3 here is CASSPDGQGWETQYF. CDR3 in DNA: TGTGCTAGCAGCCCTGACGGACAGGGGTGGGAGACCCAGTACTTC.

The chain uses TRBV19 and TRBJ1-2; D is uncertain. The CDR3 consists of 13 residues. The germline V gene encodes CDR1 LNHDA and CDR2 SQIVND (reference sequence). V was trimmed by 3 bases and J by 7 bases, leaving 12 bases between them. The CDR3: CASSILWVCGYTF. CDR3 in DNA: TGTGCCAGTAGTATTCTTTGGGTTTGTGGCTACACCTTC.

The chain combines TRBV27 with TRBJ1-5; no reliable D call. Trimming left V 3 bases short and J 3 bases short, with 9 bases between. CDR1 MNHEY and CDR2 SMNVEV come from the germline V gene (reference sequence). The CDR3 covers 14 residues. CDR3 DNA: TGTGCCAGCAGTTTCATAGGGCCCAATCAGCCCCAGCATTTT. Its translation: CASSFIGPNQPQHF.

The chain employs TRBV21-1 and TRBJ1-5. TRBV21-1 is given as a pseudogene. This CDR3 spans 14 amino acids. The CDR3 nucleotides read TGTGCCAGCAGCCCTCGGCGGGGGACTCAGCCCCAGCATTTT. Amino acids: CASSPRRGTQPQHF.

The chain's CDR3 is CASSLYGQSTDTQYF. CDR3 DNA sequence: TGTGCCAGCAGTTTATACGGGCAGAGCACAGATACGCAGTATTTT. V is TRBV27 and J is TRBJ2-3, with unresolved D. Germline values: CDR1 MNHEY, CDR2 SMNVEV (reference sequence). V was cut by 1 base and J by 0 bases, with 8 bases left in between. The CDR3 extends over 15 amino acids.

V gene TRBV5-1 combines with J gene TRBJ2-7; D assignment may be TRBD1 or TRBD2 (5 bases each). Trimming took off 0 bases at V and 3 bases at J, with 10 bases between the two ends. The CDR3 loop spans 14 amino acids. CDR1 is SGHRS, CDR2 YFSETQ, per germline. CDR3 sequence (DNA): TGCGCCAGCAGCTTGGCGGGACCTAACTACGAGCAGTACTTC. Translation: CASSLAGPNYEQYF.

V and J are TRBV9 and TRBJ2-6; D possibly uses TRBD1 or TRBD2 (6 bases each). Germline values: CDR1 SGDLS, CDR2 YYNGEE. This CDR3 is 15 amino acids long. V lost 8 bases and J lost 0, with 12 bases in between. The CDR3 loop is CASNKGGSGANVLTF. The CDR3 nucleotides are TGTGCCAGTAATAAGGGGGGCTCTGGGGCCAACGTCCTGACTTTC.

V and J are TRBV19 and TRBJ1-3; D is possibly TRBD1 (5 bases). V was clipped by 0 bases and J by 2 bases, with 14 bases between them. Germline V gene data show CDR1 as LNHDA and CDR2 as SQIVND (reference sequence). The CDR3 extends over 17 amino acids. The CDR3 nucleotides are TGTGCCAGTAGTATAGATTTTCCGGGGACGGCTGGAAACACCATATATTTT. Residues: CASSIDFPGTAGNTIYF.

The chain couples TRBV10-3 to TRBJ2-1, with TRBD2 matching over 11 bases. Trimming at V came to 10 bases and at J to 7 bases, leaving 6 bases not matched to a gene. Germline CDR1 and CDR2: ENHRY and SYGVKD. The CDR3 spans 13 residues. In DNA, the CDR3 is TGTGCCAGTAGCGGGGGGGAATTTAATGAGCAGTTCTTC. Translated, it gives CASSGGEFNEQFF.

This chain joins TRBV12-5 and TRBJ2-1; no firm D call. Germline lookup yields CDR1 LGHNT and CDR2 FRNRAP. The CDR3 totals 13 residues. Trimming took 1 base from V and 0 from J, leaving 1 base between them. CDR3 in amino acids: CASGLDSYNEQFF. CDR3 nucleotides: TGTGCTAGTGGTTTGGACTCCTACAATGAGCAGTTCTTC. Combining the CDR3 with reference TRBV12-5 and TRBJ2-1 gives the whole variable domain DARVTQTPRHKVTEMGQEVTMRCQPILGHNTVFWYRQTMMQGLELLAYFRNRAPLDDSGMPKDRFSAEMPDATLATLKIQPSEPRDSAVYFCASGLDSYNEQFFGPGTRLTVL.

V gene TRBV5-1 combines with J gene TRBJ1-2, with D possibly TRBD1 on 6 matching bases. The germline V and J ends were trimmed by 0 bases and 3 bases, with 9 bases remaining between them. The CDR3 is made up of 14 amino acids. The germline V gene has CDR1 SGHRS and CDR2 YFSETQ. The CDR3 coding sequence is TGCGCCAGCAGCTTGGGACAGGCCGACTATGGCTACACCTTC. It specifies CASSLGQADYGYTF.

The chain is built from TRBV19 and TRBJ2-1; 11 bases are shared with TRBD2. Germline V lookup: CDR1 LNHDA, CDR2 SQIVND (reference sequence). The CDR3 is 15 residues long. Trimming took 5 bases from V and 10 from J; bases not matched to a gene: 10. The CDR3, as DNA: TGTGCCAGTAGTTCCCCCGGGACTAGCGGTTTAGAGCAGTTCTTC. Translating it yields CASSSPGTSGLEQFF.

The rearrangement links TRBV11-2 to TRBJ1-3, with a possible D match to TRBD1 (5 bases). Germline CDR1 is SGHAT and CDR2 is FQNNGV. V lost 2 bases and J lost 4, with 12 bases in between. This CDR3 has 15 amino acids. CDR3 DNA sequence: TGTGCCAGCAGCTTATCCCTCGGGGGAGGAAACACCATATATTTT. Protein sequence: CASSLSLGGGNTIYF.

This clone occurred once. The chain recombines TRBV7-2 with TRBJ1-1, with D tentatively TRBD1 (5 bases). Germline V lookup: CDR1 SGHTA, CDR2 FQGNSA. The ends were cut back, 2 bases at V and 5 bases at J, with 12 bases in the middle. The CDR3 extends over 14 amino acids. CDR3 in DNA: TGTGCCAGCAGCTTAAATGGGGGAAGGACTGAAGCTTTCTTT. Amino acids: CASSLNGGRTEAFF.

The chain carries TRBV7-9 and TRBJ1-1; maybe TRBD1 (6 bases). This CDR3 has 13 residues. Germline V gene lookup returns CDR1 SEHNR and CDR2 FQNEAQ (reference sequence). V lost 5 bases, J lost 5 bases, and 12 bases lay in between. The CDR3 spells CASSIYQGTEAFF. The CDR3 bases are TGTGCCAGCAGCATATATCAGGGGACTGAAGCTTTCTTT.

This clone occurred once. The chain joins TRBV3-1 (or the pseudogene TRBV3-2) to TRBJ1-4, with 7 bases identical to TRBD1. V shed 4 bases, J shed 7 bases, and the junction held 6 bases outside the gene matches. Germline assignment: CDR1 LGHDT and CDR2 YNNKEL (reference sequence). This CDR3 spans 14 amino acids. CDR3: CASSRGGAGEKLFF. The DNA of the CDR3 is TGTGCCAGCAGCCGAGGGGGCGCGGGTGAAAAACTGTTTTTT.

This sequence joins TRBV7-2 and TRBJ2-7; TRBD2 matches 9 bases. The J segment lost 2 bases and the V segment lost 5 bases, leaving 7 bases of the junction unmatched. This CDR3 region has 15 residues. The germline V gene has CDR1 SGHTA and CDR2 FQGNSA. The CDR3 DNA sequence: TGTGCCAGCAGCACACAGCGGGGGGTCACCTACGAGCAGTACTTC. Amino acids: CASSTQRGVTYEQYF.

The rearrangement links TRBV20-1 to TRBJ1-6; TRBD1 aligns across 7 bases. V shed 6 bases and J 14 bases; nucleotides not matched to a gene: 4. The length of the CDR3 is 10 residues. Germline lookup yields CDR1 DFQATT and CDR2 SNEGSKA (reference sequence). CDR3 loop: CSARGQALHF. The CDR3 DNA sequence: TGCAGTGCCCGCGGACAGGCCCTCCACTTT.